These 17 T cell receptor beta chains came from one sample sequenced in a study of blood T cell repertoires in COVID-19. TCRdb's table, derived via immunoSEQ multiplex PCR, lists solely in-frame clones and lacks some. The sample consists of some 150,000 clones, around 84% of them appearing once. The source material was peripheral blood. Receptors were obtained from a woman aged 60-75 years with acute or convalescent COVID-19.

The CDR3 region has the DNA TGTGCCAGCAGTTTACCCTCCGGGACAGGGGCGGGCTACACCTTC. It yields the protein CASSLPSGTGAGYTF. This chain links TRBV28 with TRBJ1-2; the match to TRBD1 covers 10 bases. The CDR3 is made up of 15 amino acids. The V gene end was trimmed by 2 bases and the J gene end by 8 bases; junction bases not matched to a gene: 8. Germline V gene data show CDR1 as MDHEN and CDR2 as SYDVKM.

The chain recombines TRBV7-2 with TRBJ2-1; D is perhaps TRBD1 (6 bases). The germline gives CDR1 SGHTA, CDR2 FQGNSA. Trimming left V 5 bases short and J 6 bases short, with 11 bases between. The CDR3 covers 13 residues. This CDR3 reads CASSTWDINEQFF. The CDR3 region has the DNA TGTGCCAGCAGCACGTGGGACATCAATGAGCAGTTCTTC.

V is TRBV28 and J is TRBJ2-6; a possible D gene is TRBD2 (5 bases). In germline, CDR1 is MDHEN, CDR2 SYDVKM. The CDR3 sequence is 17 residues long. The germline V and J ends were trimmed by 3 bases and 4 bases, with 16 bases remaining between them. CDR3 bases: TGTGCCAGCAGTTTGGAGACAATCACGGGAGGGGCCAACGTCCTGACTTTC. This codes for CASSLETITGGANVLTF.

V is TRBV30 and J is TRBJ1-2; D is ambiguous. This CDR3 comprises 11 residues. The V gene lost 3 bases and the J gene lost 2 bases, with 4 bases spanning the gap. Germline lookup yields CDR1 GTSNPN and CDR2 SVGIG (reference sequence). CDR3 region: CAWRINYGYTF. The CDR3 DNA is TGTGCCTGGAGAATAAACTATGGCTACACCTTC.

The chain combines TRBV28 with TRBJ2-5; a possible D gene is TRBD1 (6 bases). V gave up 2 bases and J gave up 5 bases, with 12 bases separating them. CDR1 MDHEN and CDR2 SYDVKM come from the germline V gene. CDR3 size: 14 residues. This chain's CDR3 is CASSLRGGSETQYF. In DNA, the CDR3 is TGTGCCAGCAGTTTAAGAGGGGGATCGGAGACCCAGTACTTC.

The V call is TRBV5-8, the J call TRBJ1-3, with 7 bases that match TRBD1. Germline CDR1 is SGHTS and CDR2 is YDEGEE. The CDR3 contains 15 residues. V was pared by 4 bases and J by 0 bases, with 4 bases of the junction left unmatched. CDR3 sequence: CASSRGDSSGNTIYF. CDR3 coding DNA: TGTGCCAGCAGCCGCGGGGACAGCTCTGGAAACACCATATATTTT.

The V call is TRBV5-4, the J call TRBJ1-2; D is unresolved. The V gene's germline CDR1 is SGHNT and CDR2 YYREEE (reference sequence). This CDR3 spans 14 amino acids. V was trimmed by 0 bases and J by 8 bases, leaving 14 bases between them. CDR3 bases: TGTGCCAGCAGCTTGGCCGGCGAACTCGGGGGCTACACCTTC. It codes for CASSLAGELGGYTF.

The chain is built from TRBV29-1 and TRBJ1-1, with D hard to call. The length of the CDR3 is 11 residues. Germline-derived CDR1 and CDR2 are SQVTM and ANQGSEA. The ends were cut back, 4 bases at V and 1 base at J, with 4 bases in the middle. Written as DNA, the CDR3 is TGCAGCGTTGCCAGGAACACTGAAGCTTTCTTT. Amino acids: CSVARNTEAFF.

The chain links TRBV4-1 to TRBJ1-6; TRBD1 matches at 10 bases. Per the germline V gene, CDR1 is MGHRA and CDR2 is YSYEKL. The CDR3 sequence is 19 residues long. V dropped 0 bases and J dropped 7; count of bases not matched to a gene: 12. CDR3: CASSQDLRDRGGRNSPLHF. The CDR3 DNA reads TGCGCCAGCAGCCAAGATCTTCGGGACAGGGGTGGAAGGAATTCACCCCTCCACTTT.

This sequence joins TRBV29-1 and TRBJ1-3, with 9 nucleotides matching TRBD1. This CDR3 contains 14 residues. The germline V gene encodes CDR1 SQVTM and CDR2 ANQGSEA. V was clipped by 6 bases and J by 4 bases; unmatched bases: 7. The CDR3 is CSVAHGTGGNTIYF. CDR3 DNA sequence: TGCAGCGTCGCCCATGGGACAGGGGGAAACACCATATATTTT.

The gene calls are TRBV5-1 and TRBJ2-2; 7 bases match TRBD2. CDR1 and CDR2 from the germline V gene are SGHRS and YFSETQ. V lost 7 bases and J lost 7; bases outside the gene matches: 13. The CDR3 is 15 amino acids. CDR3 sequence: CASGEGAGDGGELFF. The CDR3 DNA reads as TGCGCCAGCGGAGAAGGGGCGGGGGACGGCGGGGAGCTGTTTTTT.

The chain is built from TRBV3-1 (or the pseudogene TRBV3-2) and TRBJ1-6, with 11 nucleotides matching TRBD1. CDR1 is LGHDT and CDR2 is YNNKEL in the germline V gene (reference sequence). V shed 4 bases and J 10 bases; nucleotides not matched to a gene: 6. The CDR3 is 15 residues long. In nucleotides, the CDR3 is TGTGCCAGCAGCCTCGGACAGGGGGCAAGGTCACCCCTCCACTTT. It codes for CASSLGQGARSPLHF.

The chain joins TRBV4-1 to TRBJ2-7; a weak D match, TRBD1 (5 bases). CDR3 length: 15 residues. Germline CDR1 reads MGHRA; CDR2 reads YSYEKL. V lost 5 bases and J 7 bases, leaving 21 bases between the germline ends. The CDR3 DNA follows: TGCGCCAGCAGCATCCAGGGAAATAGGGGCCGGGAGCAGTACTTC. Protein sequence: CASSIQGNRGREQYF.

This clone has just one count. The chain uses TRBV28 and TRBJ1-2; 7 bases are shared with TRBD1. CDR3 length: 17 amino acids. The germline V gene has CDR1 MDHEN and CDR2 SYDVKM. The trim removed 5 bases at V and 8 bases at J, leaving 20 bases unmatched. The CDR3 DNA reads as TGTGCCAGCAGTCTCGTAGGGGGACAGACCCTATGGAGAGGCTACACCTTC. This encodes CASSLVGGQTLWRGYTF.

J is TRBJ2-3 and V is TRBV7-3; 10 bases are a match to TRBD2. CDR1 is SGHTA and CDR2 is FQGTGA in the germline V gene. V gave up 5 bases and J gave up 5 bases; unmatched junction bases: 7. CDR3 length: 15 amino acids. The CDR3 loop is CASSQSGGAIDTQYF. For the CDR3, the DNA is TGTGCCAGCAGCCAGAGCGGGGGGGCCATAGATACGCAGTATTTT.

The V and J genes are TRBV5-1 and TRBJ1-6, with TRBD1 matching 8 bases. The trim removed 4 bases at V and 5 bases at J, leaving 8 bases unmatched. In germline, CDR1 is SGHRS, CDR2 YFSETQ. The CDR3 runs 16 residues. CDR3 region: CASSPGQGAHNSPLHF. The CDR3 DNA sequence: TGCGCCAGCAGCCCCGGACAGGGCGCCCATAATTCACCCCTCCACTTT.

The rearrangement uses TRBV21-1 and TRBJ1-5. TRBV21-1 is listed as a pseudogene. The CDR3 contains 15 residues. The DNA of the CDR3 is TGTGCCAGCAGCAAAGGGGGGGAGGGCAATCAGCCCCAGCATTTT. Protein: CASSKGGEGNQPQHF.